The rows below give T cell receptor beta chains drawn from one sample of a study of control samples from healthy donors and cancer patients. Using immunoSEQ multiplex PCR, the repertoire was profiled, and TCRdb retains in-frame clones only, with some absent. The sample includes 150,000 to 200,000 clones, approximately 94% seen only once; the top ten take more than 1.1%. Sequenced material: blood. These receptors were collected from a woman aged 18-29 years in good health. Each CDR3 is given with its conserved first and last residue. The D gene is left open where the match is weak. Rows may omit the clone size; those that give it use once, few, many or a size class.

v_gene	j_gene	abundance	d_gene	CDR3nt	CDR3aa
TRBV18	TRBJ2-2	-	-	TGTGCCAGCTCACCGACAGGTCAACGCGGCACCGGGGAGCTGTTTTTT	CASSPTGQRGTGELFF
TRBV2	TRBJ2-5	-	TRBD1	TGTGCCAGCCTTCAGGGGGCAGGGGAGACCCAGTACTTC	CASLQGAGETQYF
TRBV5-1	TRBJ2-7	-	TRBD1	TGCGCCAGCAGCATAGGGACAGGAGGCGACGAGCAGTACTTC	CASSIGTGGDEQYF
TRBV11-3	TRBJ2-5	-	-	TGTGCCAGCAGCTCCCCCACCGGTCTGGGAGAGACCCAGTACTTC	CASSSPTGLGETQYF
TRBV7-8	TRBJ2-2	-	TRBD2	TGTGCCAGCAGCTTAACCGGGACTAGCAACACCGGGGAGCTGTTTTTT	CASSLTGTSNTGELFF
TRBV2	TRBJ2-1	-	TRBD2	TGTGCCAGCTCGGGGGGGTCGTACAATGAGCAGTTCTTC	CASSGGSYNEQFF
TRBV2	TRBJ2-6	once	-	TGTGCCAGCAGTAGGGACTCCAACTCTGGGGCCAACGTCCTGACTTTC	CASSRDSNSGANVLTF
TRBV5-4	TRBJ2-3	-	-	TGTGCCAGCAGCTACCAAAAACAGACCCGTAGCACAGATACGCAGTATTTT	CASSYQKQTRSTDTQYF
TRBV6-2/TRBV6-3	TRBJ1-5	-	-	TGTGCCAGCAGTGACACTATTCTAATCGGAGAGCATTTT	CASSDTILIGEHF
TRBV28	TRBJ1-2	-	TRBD1	TGTGCCAGCCTCGGGACAGCTAACTATGGCTACACCTTC	CASLGTANYGYTF
TRBV6-4	TRBJ1-1	once	TRBD1	TGTGCCCACCTAGAGGGGGCGAACACTGAAGCTTTCTTT	CAHLEGANTEAFF
TRBV19	TRBJ1-5	-	TRBD1	TGTGCCAGTAGTCAGGGGGCGGTAGGCAATCAGCCCCAGCATTTT	CASSQGAVGNQPQHF
TRBV28	TRBJ1-5	-	TRBD1	TGTGCCAGCAGTTTACACGGGGACAGATTTCTTTATAGCAATCAGCCCCAGCATTTT	CASSLHGDRFLYSNQPQHF
TRBV5-6	TRBJ1-1	-	-	TGTGCCAGCAGCTTCAGGAGGTCTGAAGCTTTCTTT	CASSFRRSEAFF
TRBV27	TRBJ1-4	-	-	TGTGCCAGCAGCTTGACGCGGGAGGAAAAACTGTTTTTT	CASSLTREEKLFF
TRBV28	TRBJ1-5	-	-	TGTGCCAGCAGCTTCGGGGTTACGAGCAATCAGCCCCAGCATTTT	CASSFGVTSNQPQHF
TRBV16	TRBJ1-2	-	TRBD1	TGTGCCAGCAGCCCTCAGGGGGAAGGCTACACCTTC	CASSPQGEGYTF
TRBV3-1/TRBV3-2	TRBJ2-5	-	-	TGTGCCAGCAGCCAATCGGACCTAACACTAGGAGAGACCCAGTACTTC	CASSQSDLTLGETQYF
TRBV24-1	TRBJ2-7	-	TRBD1	TGTGCCACCTCGCCCGGACAGGGGGCCTACGAGCAGTACTTC	CATSPGQGAYEQYF
TRBV18	TRBJ1-6	-	-	TGTGCCAGCTCACTTCCAGGGACACCCCTCCACTTT	CASSLPGTPLHF
TRBV7-2	TRBJ1-2	-	TRBD1	TGTGCCAGCAGCCGGGACAGGGATAACTATGGCTACACCTTC	CASSRDRDNYGYTF
TRBV10-3	TRBJ2-6	-	-	TGTGCCATCAGTGGTAGCAGGCCTGGGGCCAACGTCCTGACTTTC	CAISGSRPGANVLTF